This entry concerns a single TCR beta chain. Germline V lookup: CDR1 MNHEY, CDR2 SVGAGI. The V end lost 7 bases, the J end lost 5 bases, and 17 bases lay between the germline ends. CDR3 length: 14 amino acids. Some clones are missing from TCRdb's copy, which holds only in-frame ones; the method was immunoSEQ multiplex PCR. Seen here are under 300,000 clones, more than 75% observed once, and the top ten hold about 7.6%. The data stem from a study of blood T cell repertoires in COVID-19. Sequenced: peripheral blood. The chain joins TRBV6-5 to TRBJ2-5; a possible D gene is TRBD1 (6 bases). The TCR was taken from a woman aged 70-85 years with active or convalescent COVID-19. The CDR3 spells CASTFRKGDETQYF. The CDR3 bases are TGTGCCAGCACCTTCCGAAAGGGGGATGAGACCCAGTACTTC.